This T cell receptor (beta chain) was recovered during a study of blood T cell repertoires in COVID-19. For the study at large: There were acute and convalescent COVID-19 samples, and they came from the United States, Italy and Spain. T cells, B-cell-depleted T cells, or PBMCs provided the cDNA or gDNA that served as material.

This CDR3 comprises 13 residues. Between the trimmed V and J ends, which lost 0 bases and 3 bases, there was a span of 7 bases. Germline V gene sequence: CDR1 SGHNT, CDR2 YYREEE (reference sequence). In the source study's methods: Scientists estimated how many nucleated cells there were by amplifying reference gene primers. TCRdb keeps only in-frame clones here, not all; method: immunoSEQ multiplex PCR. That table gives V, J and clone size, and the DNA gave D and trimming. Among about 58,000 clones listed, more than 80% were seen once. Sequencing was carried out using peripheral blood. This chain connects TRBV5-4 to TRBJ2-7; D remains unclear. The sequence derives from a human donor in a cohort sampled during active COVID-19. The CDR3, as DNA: TGTGCCAGCAGCTTGGCCGGTATCTACGAGCAGTACTTC. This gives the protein CASSLAGIYEQYF.